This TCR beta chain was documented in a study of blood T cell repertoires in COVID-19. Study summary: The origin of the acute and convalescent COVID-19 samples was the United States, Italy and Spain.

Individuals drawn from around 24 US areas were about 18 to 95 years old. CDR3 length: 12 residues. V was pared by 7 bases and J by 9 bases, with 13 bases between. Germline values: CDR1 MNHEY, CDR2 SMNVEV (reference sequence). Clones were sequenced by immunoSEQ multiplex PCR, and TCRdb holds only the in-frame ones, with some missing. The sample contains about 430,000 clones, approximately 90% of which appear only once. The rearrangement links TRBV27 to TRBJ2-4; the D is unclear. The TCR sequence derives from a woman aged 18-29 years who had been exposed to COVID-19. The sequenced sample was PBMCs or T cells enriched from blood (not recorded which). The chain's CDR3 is CASTSPRSIQYF. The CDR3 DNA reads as TGTGCCAGCACCTCACCCCGGAGCATTCAGTACTTC.